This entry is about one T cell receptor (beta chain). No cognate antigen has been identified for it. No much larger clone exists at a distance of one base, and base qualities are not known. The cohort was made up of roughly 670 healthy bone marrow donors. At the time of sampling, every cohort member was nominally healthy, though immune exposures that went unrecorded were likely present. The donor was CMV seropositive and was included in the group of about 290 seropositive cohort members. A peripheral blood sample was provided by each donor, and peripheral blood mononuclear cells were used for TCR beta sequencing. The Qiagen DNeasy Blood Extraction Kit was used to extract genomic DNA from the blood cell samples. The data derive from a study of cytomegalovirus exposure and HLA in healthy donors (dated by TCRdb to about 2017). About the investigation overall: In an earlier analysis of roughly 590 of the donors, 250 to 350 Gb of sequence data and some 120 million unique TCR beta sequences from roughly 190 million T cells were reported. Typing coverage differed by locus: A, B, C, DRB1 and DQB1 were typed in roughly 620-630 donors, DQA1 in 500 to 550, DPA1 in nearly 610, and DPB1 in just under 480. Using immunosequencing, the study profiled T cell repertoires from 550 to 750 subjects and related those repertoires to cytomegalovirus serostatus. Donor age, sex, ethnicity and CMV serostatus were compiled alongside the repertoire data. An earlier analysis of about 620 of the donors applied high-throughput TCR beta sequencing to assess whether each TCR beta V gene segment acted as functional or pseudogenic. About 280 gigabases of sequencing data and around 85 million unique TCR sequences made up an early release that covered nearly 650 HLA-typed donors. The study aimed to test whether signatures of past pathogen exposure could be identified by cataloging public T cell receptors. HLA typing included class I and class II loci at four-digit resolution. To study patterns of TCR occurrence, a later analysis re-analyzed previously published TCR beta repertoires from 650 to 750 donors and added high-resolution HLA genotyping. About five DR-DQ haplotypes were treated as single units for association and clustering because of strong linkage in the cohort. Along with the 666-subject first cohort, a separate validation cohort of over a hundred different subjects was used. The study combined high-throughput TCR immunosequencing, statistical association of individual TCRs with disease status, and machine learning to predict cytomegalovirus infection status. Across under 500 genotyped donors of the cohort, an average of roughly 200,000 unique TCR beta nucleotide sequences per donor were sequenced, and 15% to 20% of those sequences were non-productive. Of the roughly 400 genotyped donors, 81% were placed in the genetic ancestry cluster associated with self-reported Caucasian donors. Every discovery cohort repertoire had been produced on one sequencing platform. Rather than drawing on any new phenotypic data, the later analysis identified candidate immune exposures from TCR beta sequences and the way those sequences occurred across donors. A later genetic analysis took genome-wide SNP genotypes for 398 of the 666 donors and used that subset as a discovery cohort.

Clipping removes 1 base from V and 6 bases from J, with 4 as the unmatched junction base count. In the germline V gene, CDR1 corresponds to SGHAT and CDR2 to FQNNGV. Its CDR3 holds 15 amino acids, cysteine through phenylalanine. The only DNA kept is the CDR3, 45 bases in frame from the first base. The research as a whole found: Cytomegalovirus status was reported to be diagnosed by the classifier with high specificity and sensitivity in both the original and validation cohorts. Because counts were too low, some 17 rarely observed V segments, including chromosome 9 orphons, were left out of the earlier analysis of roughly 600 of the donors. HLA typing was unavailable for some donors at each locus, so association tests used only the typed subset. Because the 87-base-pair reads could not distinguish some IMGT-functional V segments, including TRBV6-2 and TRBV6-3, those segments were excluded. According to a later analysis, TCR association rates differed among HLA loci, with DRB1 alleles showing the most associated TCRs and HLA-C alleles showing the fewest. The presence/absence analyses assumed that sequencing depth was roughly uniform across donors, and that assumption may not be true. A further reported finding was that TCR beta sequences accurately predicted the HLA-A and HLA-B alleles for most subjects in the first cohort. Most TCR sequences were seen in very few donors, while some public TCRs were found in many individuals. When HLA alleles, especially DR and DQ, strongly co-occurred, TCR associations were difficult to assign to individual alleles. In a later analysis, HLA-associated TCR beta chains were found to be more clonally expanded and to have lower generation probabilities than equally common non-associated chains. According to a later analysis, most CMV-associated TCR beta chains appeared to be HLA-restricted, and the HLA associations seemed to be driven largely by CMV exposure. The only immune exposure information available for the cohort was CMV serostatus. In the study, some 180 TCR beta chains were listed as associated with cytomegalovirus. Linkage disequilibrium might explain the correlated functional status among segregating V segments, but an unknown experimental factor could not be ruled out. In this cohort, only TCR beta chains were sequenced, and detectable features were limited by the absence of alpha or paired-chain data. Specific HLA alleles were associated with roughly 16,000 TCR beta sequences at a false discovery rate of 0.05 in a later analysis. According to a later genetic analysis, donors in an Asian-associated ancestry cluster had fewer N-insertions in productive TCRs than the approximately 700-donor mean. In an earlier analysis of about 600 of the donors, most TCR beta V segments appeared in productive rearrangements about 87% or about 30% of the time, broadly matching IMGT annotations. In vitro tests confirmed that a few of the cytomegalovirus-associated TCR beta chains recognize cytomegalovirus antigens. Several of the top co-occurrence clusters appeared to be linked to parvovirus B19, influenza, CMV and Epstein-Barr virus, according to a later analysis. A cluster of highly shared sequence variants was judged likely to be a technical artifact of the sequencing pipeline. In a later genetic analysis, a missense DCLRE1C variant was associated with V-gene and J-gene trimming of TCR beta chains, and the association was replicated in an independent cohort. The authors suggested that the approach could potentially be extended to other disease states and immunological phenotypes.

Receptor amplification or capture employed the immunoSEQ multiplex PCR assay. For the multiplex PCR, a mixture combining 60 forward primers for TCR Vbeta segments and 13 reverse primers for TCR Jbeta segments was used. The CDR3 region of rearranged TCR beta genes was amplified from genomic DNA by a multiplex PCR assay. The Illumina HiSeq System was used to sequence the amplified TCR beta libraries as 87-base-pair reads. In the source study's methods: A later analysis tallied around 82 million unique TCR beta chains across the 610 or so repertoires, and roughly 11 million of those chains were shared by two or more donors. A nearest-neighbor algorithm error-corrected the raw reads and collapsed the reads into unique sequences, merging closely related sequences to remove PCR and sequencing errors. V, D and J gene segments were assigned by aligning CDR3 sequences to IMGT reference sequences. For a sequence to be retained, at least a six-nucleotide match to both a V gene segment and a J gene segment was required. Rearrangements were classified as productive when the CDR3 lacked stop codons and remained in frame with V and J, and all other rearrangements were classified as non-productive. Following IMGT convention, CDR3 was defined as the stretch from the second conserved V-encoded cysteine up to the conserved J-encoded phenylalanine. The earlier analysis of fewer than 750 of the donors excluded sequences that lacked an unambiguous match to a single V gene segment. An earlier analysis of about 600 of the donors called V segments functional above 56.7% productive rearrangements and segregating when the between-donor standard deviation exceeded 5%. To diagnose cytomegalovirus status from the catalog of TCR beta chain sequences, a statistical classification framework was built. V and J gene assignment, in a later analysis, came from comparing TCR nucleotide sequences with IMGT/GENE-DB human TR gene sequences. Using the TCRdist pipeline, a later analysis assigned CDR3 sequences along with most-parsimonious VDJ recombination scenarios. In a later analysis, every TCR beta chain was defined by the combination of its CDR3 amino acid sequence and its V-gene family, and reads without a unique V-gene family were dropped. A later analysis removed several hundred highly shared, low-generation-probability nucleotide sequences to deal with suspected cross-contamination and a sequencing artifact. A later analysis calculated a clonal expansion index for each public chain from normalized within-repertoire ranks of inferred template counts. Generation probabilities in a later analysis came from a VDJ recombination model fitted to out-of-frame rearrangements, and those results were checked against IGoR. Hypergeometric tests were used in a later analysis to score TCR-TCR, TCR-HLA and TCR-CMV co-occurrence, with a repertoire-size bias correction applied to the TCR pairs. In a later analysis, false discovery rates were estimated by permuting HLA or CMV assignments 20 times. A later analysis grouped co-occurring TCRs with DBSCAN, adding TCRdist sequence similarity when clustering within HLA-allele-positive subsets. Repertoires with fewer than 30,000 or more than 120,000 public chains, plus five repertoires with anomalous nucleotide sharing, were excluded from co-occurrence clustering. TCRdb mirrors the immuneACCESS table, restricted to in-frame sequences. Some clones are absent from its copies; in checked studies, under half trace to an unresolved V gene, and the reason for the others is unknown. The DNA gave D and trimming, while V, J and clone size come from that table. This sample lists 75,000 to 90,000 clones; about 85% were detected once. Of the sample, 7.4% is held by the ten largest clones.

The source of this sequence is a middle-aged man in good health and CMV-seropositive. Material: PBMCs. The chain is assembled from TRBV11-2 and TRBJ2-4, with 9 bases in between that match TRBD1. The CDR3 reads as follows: CASSLGTGVGNIQYF. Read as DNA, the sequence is TGTGCCAGCAGCTTAGGGACAGGGGTGGGAAACATTCAGTACTTC.